This TCR beta chain originates from a study of blood T cell repertoires in COVID-19. Libraries were prepared by immunoSEQ multiplex PCR; TCRdb keeps only in-frame clonotypes and omits some of them. The table records 140,000 to 150,000 clones, 84% of them present only once. CDR3 length: 13 residues. V was shortened by 5 bases and J by 6 bases, with 8 bases between the two germline ends. From germline, CDR1 is SGHNT and CDR2 YENEEA. The clonotype comes from a woman aged 50 to 60 who had been exposed to COVID-19. Sample: PBMCs or T cells enriched from blood (not recorded which). This sequence joins TRBV11-3 and TRBJ1-6; D not resolved. The CDR3 nucleotides are TGTGCCAGCAGCCTACAGACTAATTCACCCCTCCACTTT. It specifies CASSLQTNSPLHF.